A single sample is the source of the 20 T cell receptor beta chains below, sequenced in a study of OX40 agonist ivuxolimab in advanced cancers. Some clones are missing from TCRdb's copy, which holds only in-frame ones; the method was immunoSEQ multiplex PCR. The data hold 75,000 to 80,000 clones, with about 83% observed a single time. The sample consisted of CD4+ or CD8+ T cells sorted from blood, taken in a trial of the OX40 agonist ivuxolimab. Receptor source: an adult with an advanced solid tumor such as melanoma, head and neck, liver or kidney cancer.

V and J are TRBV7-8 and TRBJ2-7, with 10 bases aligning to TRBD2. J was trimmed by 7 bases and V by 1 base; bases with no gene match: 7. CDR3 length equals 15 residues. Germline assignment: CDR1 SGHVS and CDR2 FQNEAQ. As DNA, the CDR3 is TGTGCCAGCAGCTTAGAGCTAGCGGGAGTGGTTGAGCAGTACTTC. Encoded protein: CASSLELAGVVEQYF.

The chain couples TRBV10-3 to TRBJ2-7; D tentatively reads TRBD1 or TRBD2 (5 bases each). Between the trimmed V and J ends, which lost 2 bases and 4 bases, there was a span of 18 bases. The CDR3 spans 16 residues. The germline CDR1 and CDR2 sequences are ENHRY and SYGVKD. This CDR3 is CAISEVATKGAYEQYF. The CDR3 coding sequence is TGTGCCATCAGTGAGGTAGCGACGAAAGGGGCGTACGAGCAGTACTTC.

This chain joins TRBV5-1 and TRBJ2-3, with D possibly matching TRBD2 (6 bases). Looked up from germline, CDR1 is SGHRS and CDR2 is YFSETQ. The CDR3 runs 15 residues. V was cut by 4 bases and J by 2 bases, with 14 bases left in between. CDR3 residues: CASSLGGADTDTQYF. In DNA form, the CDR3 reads TGCGCCAGCAGCCTTGGAGGGGCTGACACAGATACGCAGTATTTT.

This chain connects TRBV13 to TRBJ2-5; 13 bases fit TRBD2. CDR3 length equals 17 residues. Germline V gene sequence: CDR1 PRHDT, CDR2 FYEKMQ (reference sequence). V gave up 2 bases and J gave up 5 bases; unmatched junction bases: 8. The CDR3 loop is CASSLYTSGGARETQYF. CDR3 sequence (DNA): TGTGCCAGCAGCTTATATACTAGCGGGGGGGCCCGGGAGACCCAGTACTTC.

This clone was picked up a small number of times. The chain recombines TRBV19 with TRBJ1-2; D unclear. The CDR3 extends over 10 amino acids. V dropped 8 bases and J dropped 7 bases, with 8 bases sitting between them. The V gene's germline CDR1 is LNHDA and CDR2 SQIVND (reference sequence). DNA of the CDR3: TGTGCCAGTCCAATAGGTGGCTACACCTTC. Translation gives CASPIGGYTF.

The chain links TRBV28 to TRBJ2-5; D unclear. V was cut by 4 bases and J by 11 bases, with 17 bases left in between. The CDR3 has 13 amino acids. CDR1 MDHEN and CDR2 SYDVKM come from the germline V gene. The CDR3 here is CASSSTLRYEQYF. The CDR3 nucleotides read TGTGCCAGCAGTTCGACGCTCAGGTATGAGCAGTACTTC.

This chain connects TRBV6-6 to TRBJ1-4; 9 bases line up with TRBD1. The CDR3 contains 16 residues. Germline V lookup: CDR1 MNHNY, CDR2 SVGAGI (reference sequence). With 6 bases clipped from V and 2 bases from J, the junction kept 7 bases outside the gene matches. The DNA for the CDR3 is TGTGCCAGCAGCTATACAGGGGGCCCGACTAATGAAAAACTGTTTTTT. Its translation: CASSYTGGPTNEKLFF.

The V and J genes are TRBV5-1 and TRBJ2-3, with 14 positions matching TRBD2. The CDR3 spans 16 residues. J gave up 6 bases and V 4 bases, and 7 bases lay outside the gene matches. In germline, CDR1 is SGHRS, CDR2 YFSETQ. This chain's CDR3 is CASSNRLAGGADTQYF. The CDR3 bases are TGCGCCAGCAGCAACAGACTAGCGGGAGGGGCGGATACGCAGTATTTT.

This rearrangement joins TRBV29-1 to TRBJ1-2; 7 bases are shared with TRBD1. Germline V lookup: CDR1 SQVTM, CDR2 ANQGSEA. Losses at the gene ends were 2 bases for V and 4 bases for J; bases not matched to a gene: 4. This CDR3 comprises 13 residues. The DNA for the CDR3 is TGCAGCGTTGAAAAGGGGGCCGGCTATGGCTACACCTTC. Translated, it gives CSVEKGAGYGYTF.

The CDR3 protein is CASMRDRNTDTQYF. The CDR3 bases are TGTGCCAGCATGCGGGACAGGAACACAGATACGCAGTATTTT. The gene calls are TRBV2 and TRBJ2-3; TRBD1 agrees at 8 bases. Germline CDR1 is SNHLY and CDR2 is FYNNEI. The CDR3 covers 14 residues. Trimming at V came to 7 bases and at J to 2 bases, leaving 5 bases not matched to a gene.

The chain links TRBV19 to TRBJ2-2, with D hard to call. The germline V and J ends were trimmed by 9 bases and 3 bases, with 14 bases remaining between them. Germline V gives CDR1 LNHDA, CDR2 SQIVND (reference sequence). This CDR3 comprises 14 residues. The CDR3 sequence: CASPGPEDTGELFF. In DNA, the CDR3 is TGTGCCAGCCCCGGGCCCGAGGACACCGGGGAGCTGTTTTTT.

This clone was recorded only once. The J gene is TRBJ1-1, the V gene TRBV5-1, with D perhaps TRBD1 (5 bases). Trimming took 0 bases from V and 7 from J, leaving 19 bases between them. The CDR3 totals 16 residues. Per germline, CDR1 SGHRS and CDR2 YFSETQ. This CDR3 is CASSLVPVGTSFEAFF. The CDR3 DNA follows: TGCGCCAGCAGCTTGGTGCCGGTGGGGACCAGCTTTGAAGCTTTCTTT.

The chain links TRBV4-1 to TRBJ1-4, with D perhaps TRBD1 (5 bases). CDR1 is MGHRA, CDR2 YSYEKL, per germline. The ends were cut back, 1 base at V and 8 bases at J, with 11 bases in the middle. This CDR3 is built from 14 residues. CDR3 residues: CASSQVRVVEKLFF. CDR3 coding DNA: TGCGCCAGCAGCCAAGTCAGGGTTGTCGAAAAACTGTTTTTT.

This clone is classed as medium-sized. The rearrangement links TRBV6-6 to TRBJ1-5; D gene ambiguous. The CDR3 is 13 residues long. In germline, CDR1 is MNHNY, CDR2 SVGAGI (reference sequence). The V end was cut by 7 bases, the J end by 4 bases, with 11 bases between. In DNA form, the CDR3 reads TGTGCCAGCATTTCGAGGGAGAATCAGCCCCAGCATTTT. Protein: CASISRENQPQHF.

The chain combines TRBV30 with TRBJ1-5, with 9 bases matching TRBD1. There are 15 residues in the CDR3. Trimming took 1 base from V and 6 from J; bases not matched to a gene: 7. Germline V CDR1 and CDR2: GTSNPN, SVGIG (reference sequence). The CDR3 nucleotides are TGTGCCTGGAGTGCCAGGGGACAGGGCGGTCAGCCCCAGCATTTT. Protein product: CAWSARGQGGQPQHF.

The CDR3 nucleotides read TGTGCCAGCAGTTTTGCCGAGTTGGGGGGGACAGATACGCAGTATTTT. Protein: CASSFAELGGTDTQYF. The V and J genes are TRBV27 and TRBJ2-3, with 7 bases aligning to TRBD2. CDR3 size: 16 residues. J lost 3 bases, V lost 3 bases, and 9 bases had no gene match. The germline V gene encodes CDR1 MNHEY and CDR2 SMNVEV (reference sequence).

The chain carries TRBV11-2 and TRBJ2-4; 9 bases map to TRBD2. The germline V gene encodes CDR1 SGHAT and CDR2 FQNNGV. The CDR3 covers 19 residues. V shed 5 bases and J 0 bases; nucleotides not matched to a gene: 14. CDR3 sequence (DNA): TGTGCCAGCAGCCCTAGCACGGTACTAGCGGGTATAGCCAAAAACATTCAGTACTTC. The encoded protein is CASSPSTVLAGIAKNIQYF.

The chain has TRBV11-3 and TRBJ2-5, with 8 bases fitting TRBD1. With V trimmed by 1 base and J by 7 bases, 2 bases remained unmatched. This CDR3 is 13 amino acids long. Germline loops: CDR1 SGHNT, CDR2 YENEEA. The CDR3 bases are TGTGCCAGCAGCTTAGGGACAGGGAGGACCCAGTACTTC. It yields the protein CASSLGTGRTQYF.

The CDR3: CASTRTSGSWETQYF. In DNA, the CDR3 is TGTGCCAGCACCCGGACTAGCGGGAGTTGGGAGACCCAGTACTTC. The V and J genes are TRBV7-2 and TRBJ2-5, with 13 bases matching TRBD2. The V and J ends lost 7 bases and 5 bases, in that order; junction bases with no gene match: 7. Germline V CDR1 and CDR2: SGHTA, FQGNSA. The CDR3 spans 15 residues.

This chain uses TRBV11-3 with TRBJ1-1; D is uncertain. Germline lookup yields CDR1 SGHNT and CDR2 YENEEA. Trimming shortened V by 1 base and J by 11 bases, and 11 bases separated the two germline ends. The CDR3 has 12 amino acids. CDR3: CASSLARAGAFF. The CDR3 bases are TGTGCCAGCAGCTTAGCGAGGGCGGGGGCTTTCTTT.